One and the same sample provided the 19 T cell receptor beta chains below, sequenced in a study of neoadjuvant anti-PD-1 for oral cavity cancer. Documented time point: after neoadjuvant nivolumab, at surgical resection. The data were produced by immunoSEQ multiplex PCR, yet TCRdb's version contains in-frame clones alone and is incomplete. The top ten hold approximately 40% of the sample, which has approximately 16,000 clones, about 34% seen once. Sequences were derived from tumor tissue, sampled after nivolumab (anti-PD-1) treatment. All receptors derive from a person between 40 and 85 years old with oral cavity squamous cell carcinoma.

In its sample, this clone is medium-sized. The chain uses TRBV19 and TRBJ2-2; TRBD1 matches 7 bases. CDR1 and CDR2 (germline): LNHDA, SQIVND (reference sequence). The CDR3 extends over 15 amino acids. J gave up 4 bases and V 4 bases, and 6 bases lay outside the gene matches. The CDR3 is CASSTDRVGTGELFF. DNA of the CDR3: TGTGCCAGTAGTACCGACAGGGTTGGCACCGGGGAGCTGTTTTTT. The entire variable domain, with the rest obtained from reference TRBV19 and TRBJ2-2, is as follows: DGGITQSPKYLFRKEGQNVTLSCEQNLNHDAMYWYRQDPGQGLRLIYYSQIVNDFQKGDIAEGYSVSREKKESFPLTVTSAQKNPTAFYLCASSTDRVGTGELFFGEGSRLTVL.

The gene calls are TRBV6-5 and TRBJ1-5, with 7 bases lining up with TRBD1. There are 16 residues in the CDR3. Germline V gene lookup returns CDR1 MNHEY and CDR2 SVGAGI. Germline trimming cut 0 bases from V and 2 bases from J; bases unmatched to any gene: 4. CDR3 protein: CASSYSTGLGNQPQHF. The CDR3 DNA sequence: TGTGCCAGCAGTTACTCGACAGGGTTAGGCAATCAGCCCCAGCATTTT.

The sample holds a few counts of this clone. The V call is TRBV2, the J call TRBJ2-2; D may correspond to TRBD1 or TRBD2 (5 bases each). The germline V gene encodes CDR1 SNHLY and CDR2 FYNNEI. The V and J ends lost 7 bases and 5 bases respectively, with 11 bases between them. The CDR3 consists of 13 residues. The CDR3 reads CASTGTVTGELFF. CDR3 bases: TGTGCCAGCACCGGGACCGTGACCGGGGAGCTGTTTTTT.

This clone was picked up a small number of times. The CDR3 DNA reads TGTGCCAGTAGTATTAGACAGGGAGGAGAGACCCAGTACTTC. This translates into CASSIRQGGETQYF. The rearrangement links TRBV19 to TRBJ2-5; the D gene is possibly TRBD1 (7 bases). Trimming cost V 3 bases and J 4 bases, with 12 bases left between them. This CDR3 region has 14 residues. The germline V gene encodes CDR1 LNHDA and CDR2 SQIVND (reference sequence).

The table lists this clone with a count of one. V is TRBV9 and J is TRBJ1-1, with 11 bases aligning to TRBD1. Germline CDR1 reads SGDLS; CDR2 reads YYNGEE. CDR3 length: 17 amino acids. Unmatched junction bases numbered 7, after V lost 0 bases and J lost 3 bases. CDR3 in amino acids: CASSVGTGGGRDTEAFF. The CDR3, as DNA: TGTGCCAGCAGCGTAGGGACAGGGGGCGGTAGGGACACTGAAGCTTTCTTT.

The chain combines TRBV18 with TRBJ2-7; D remains ambiguous. The V and J ends lost 3 bases and 2 bases respectively, with 14 bases between them. CDR3 length equals 15 residues. CDR1 and CDR2 from the germline V gene are KGHSH and LQKENI. Here the CDR3 DNA reads TGTGCCAGCTCACCGGTCGTCTGGAAAGCCTACGAGCAGTACTTC. Translated, it gives CASSPVVWKAYEQYF.

This clone was observed a few times. The rearrangement uses TRBV11-2 and TRBJ1-3; D is unresolved. V shed 2 bases and J shed 0 bases, with 11 bases lying between them. The germline V gene has CDR1 SGHAT and CDR2 FQNNGV. CDR3 length: 16 residues. The DNA for the CDR3 is TGTGCCAGCAGCTTATCGGAATACTACTCTGGAAACACCATATATTTT. It encodes CASSLSEYYSGNTIYF.

In its sample, this clone was seen a few times. The chain has TRBV27 and TRBJ1-1, with TRBD1 matching over 8 bases. Germline V gene data show CDR1 as MNHEY and CDR2 as SMNVEV (reference sequence). With V trimmed by 5 bases and J by 10 bases, 6 bases remained unmatched. There are 12 residues in the CDR3. The CDR3 loop reads CASSGPRGRAFF. The CDR3 DNA is TGTGCCAGCAGTGGGCCCAGGGGGCGAGCTTTCTTT.

In its sample, this clone was seen a few times. The genes are TRBV7-2 and TRBJ1-6; perhaps TRBD1 as D (6 bases). This CDR3 contains 14 residues. Germline assignment: CDR1 SGHTA and CDR2 FQGNSA. Trimming removed 5 bases at V and 7 bases at J, with 12 bases between. The CDR3 coding sequence is TGTGCCAGCAGCCCCGGGACACGCAATTCACCCCTCCACTTT. This codes for CASSPGTRNSPLHF.

J is TRBJ1-5 and V is TRBV27; D not certain. Trimming shortened V by 3 bases and J by 4 bases, and 7 bases separated the two germline ends. Germline-derived CDR1 and CDR2 are MNHEY and SMNVEV (reference sequence). The length of the CDR3 is 13 residues. The CDR3 DNA sequence: TGTGCCAGCAGTTTTGGCCGTAATCAGCCCCAGCATTTT. Its protein is CASSFGRNQPQHF.

The genes are TRBV5-1 and TRBJ2-1; D might be TRBD1 (6 bases). Deletions cut 0 bases from V and 4 bases from J, with 11 bases between. CDR1 is SGHRS, CDR2 YFSETQ, per germline. CDR3 length: 15 amino acids. The CDR3 nucleotides are TGCGCCAGCAGCTTGGCTCAGGGGCTATACAATGAGCAGTTCTTC. Its protein is CASSLAQGLYNEQFF.

V usage is TRBV6-5 and J usage is TRBJ1-4; TRBD1 matches 10 bases. V dropped 6 bases and J dropped 4; count of bases not matched to a gene: 5. Per germline, CDR1 MNHEY and CDR2 SVGAGI. CDR3 length: 15 amino acids. CDR3 sequence reads: CASRGQGVLNEKLFF. The CDR3 DNA is TGTGCCAGCAGAGGACAGGGGGTCCTTAATGAAAAACTGTTTTTT.

Only a few counts were recorded for this clone. V and J are TRBV18 and TRBJ2-5, with D possibly matching TRBD2 (6 bases). From germline, CDR1 is KGHSH and CDR2 LQKENI. Trimming left V 1 base short and J 5 bases short, with 11 bases between. The CDR3 contains 14 residues. CDR3 sequence: CASSPQPGRETQYF. CDR3 coding DNA: TGTGCCAGCTCACCACAGCCGGGGAGGGAGACCCAGTACTTC.

The CDR3 loop reads CASSQGSRNYEQYF. CDR3 nucleotides: TGCGCCAGCAGCCAAGGATCCAGGAACTACGAGCAGTACTTC. The gene calls are TRBV4-3 and TRBJ2-7; D ambiguous. V was clipped by 1 base and J by 3 bases, with 10 bases between them. Germline values: CDR1 LGHNA, CDR2 YSLEER. The CDR3 totals 14 residues.

This chain uses TRBV11-2 with TRBJ2-3; D ambiguous. Germline V gene sequence: CDR1 SGHAT, CDR2 FQNNGV. Trimming took off 5 bases at V and 2 bases at J, with 11 bases between the two ends. The CDR3 is 14 residues long. DNA for the CDR3: TGTGCCAGCAGCCCCTCAGGATTCACAGATACGCAGTATTTT. Its protein product is CASSPSGFTDTQYF.

This rearrangement joins TRBV4-1 to TRBJ2-7; D may be TRBD1 (5 bases). Germline V gene lookup returns CDR1 MGHRA and CDR2 YSYEKL. V lost 0 bases to trimming and J lost 1 base, with 19 bases between them. CDR3 size: 18 residues. This CDR3 reads CASSQDWQGPVGSYEQYF. In nucleotides, the CDR3 is TGCGCCAGCAGCCAAGATTGGCAGGGTCCAGTGGGTTCCTACGAGCAGTACTTC.

The V and J genes are TRBV5-4 and TRBJ1-1, with 9 bases identical to TRBD1. Germline V lookup: CDR1 SGHNT, CDR2 YYREEE (reference sequence). V lost 4 bases, J lost 0 bases, and 10 bases stayed unmatched. CDR3 size: 17 residues. The CDR3 DNA reads as TGTGCCAGCAGCCGGGACAGGGTGGGGGCCTTGAACACTGAAGCTTTCTTT. It specifies CASSRDRVGALNTEAFF.

This clone was observed a handful of times. The rearrangement uses TRBV18 and TRBJ1-4; unclear D gene. CDR1 is KGHSH and CDR2 is LQKENI in the germline V gene. V lost 3 bases and J 8 bases, leaving 13 bases between the germline ends. This CDR3 region has 14 residues. In DNA, the CDR3 is TGTGCCAGCTCACCTTTCAGAGACGGGGAAAAACTGTTTTTT. It translates to CASSPFRDGEKLFF.

This clone was counted a few times. The rearrangement links TRBV5-1 to TRBJ2-7; D gene unclear. This CDR3 comprises 11 residues. Germline-derived CDR1 and CDR2 are SGHRS and YFSETQ. V shed 4 bases and J shed 6 bases, with 8 bases lying between them. CDR3 in amino acids: CASSQNTEQYF. In nucleotides, the CDR3 is TGCGCCAGCAGCCAGAATACCGAGCAGTACTTC.